This T cell receptor beta chain emerged from a study of EBV T-cell therapy then PD-1 blockade in nasopharyngeal carcinoma. Trimming pared 4 bases from V and 4 bases from J, leaving 11 bases between. The CDR3 covers 14 residues. CDR1 MGHRA and CDR2 YSYEKL come from the germline V gene. For this clone: Its target is not known.

The table came from immunoSEQ multiplex PCR; TCRdb's copy has only in-frame clones and leaves some out. The sample shows around 20,000 clones, approximately 79% of them seen only once. Time point specified: 266 days after commencement of treatment, after nivolumab therapy. Treatment noted: AdE1-LMPpoly-expanded autologous EBV-specific T-cell therapy followed by anti-PD-1 nivolumab. The gene calls are TRBV4-1 and TRBJ2-1; possible D gene TRBD2, 5 bases. The clonotype comes from a man aged 40-55 years with nasopharyngeal carcinoma. Material: CD8+ T cells from blood, obtained around day 250 from a patient whose treatment included autologous EBV-specific T cells and nivolumab. CDR3 residues: CASSPEDFYNEQFF. The CDR3 nucleotides read TGCGCCAGCAGCCCCGAGGACTTTTACAATGAGCAGTTCTTC.